This entry lists 19 T cell receptor beta chains sequenced from one sample in a study of blood T cell repertoires in COVID-19. Sequencing used immunoSEQ multiplex PCR; TCRdb keeps in-frame clones, though not all of them. The table records roughly 520,000 clones, roughly 90% of them present only once. Sequenced input: PBMCs or T cells enriched from blood (not recorded which). Receptors originate from a woman between 40 and 55 years old who had recovered from COVID-19.

The chain is built from TRBV27 and TRBJ1-1; 11 bases line up with TRBD1. The CDR3 covers 15 residues. Losses at the gene ends were 4 bases for V and 10 bases for J; bases not matched to a gene: 11. Germline V lookup: CDR1 MNHEY, CDR2 SMNVEV (reference sequence). CDR3 loop: CASSSVPGQGVRAFF. The CDR3 nucleotides are TGTGCCAGCAGTTCCGTCCCGGGACAGGGGGTTAGAGCTTTCTTT.

The chain has TRBV20-1 and TRBJ1-2, with a tentative D call TRBD1 (6 bases). Trimming pared 3 bases from V and 4 bases from J, leaving 15 bases between. CDR3 size: 14 residues. Germline V gene lookup returns CDR1 DFQATT and CDR2 SNEGSKA (reference sequence). The CDR3 loop reads CSASDPRGIYGYTF. The CDR3 bases are TGCAGTGCTAGTGACCCAAGGGGGATCTATGGCTACACCTTC.

V and J are TRBV7-6 and TRBJ2-2; 8 bases match TRBD1. From germline, CDR1 is SGHVS and CDR2 FNYEAQ. After removal of 6 bases from V and 6 bases from J, the junction contained 9 bases not matched to a gene. CDR3 length: 15 amino acids. CDR3 sequence: CASRVDRGDPGELFF. The CDR3 DNA sequence: TGTGCCAGCAGGGTCGACAGGGGCGACCCCGGGGAGCTGTTTTTT.

This clone is a singleton in its sample. V is TRBV6-5 and J is TRBJ1-5, with TRBD1 identical over 8 bases. CDR3 length: 14 residues. In germline, CDR1 is MNHEY, CDR2 SVGAGI. V dropped 11 bases and J dropped 0; count of bases not matched to a gene: 6. CDR3 protein: CAGQGQISNQPQHF. The CDR3, as DNA: TGTGCCGGACAGGGACAGATTAGCAATCAGCCCCAGCATTTT.

The V and J genes are TRBV7-8 and TRBJ2-5; D gene unclear. The germline V and J ends were trimmed by 2 bases and 5 bases, with 9 bases remaining between them. The CDR3 is 13 amino acids. Germline V gene lookup returns CDR1 SGHVS and CDR2 FQNEAQ. The CDR3 DNA reads TGTGCCAGCAGCTTAAACTCACGGGAGACCCAGTACTTC. Its protein product is CASSLNSRETQYF.

This chain connects TRBV18 to TRBJ2-7; D is unresolved. With 1 base removed from V and 2 bases from J, the gap between germline ends came to 9 bases. Germline V CDR1 and CDR2: KGHSH, LQKENI. CDR3 size: 14 residues. This CDR3 reads CASSPRTEPYEQYF. The DNA for the CDR3 is TGTGCCAGCTCACCACGAACAGAACCCTACGAGCAGTACTTC.

V usage is TRBV10-3 and J usage is TRBJ1-5, with 8 bases lining up with TRBD1. Germline-derived CDR1 and CDR2 are ENHRY and SYGVKD. The CDR3 spans 17 residues. The J segment lost 1 base and the V segment lost 0 bases, leaving 5 bases of the junction unmatched. The CDR3 sequence is CAISESNRGMSNQPQHF. CDR3 in DNA: TGTGCCATCAGTGAGTCTAACAGGGGGATGAGCAATCAGCCCCAGCATTTT.

CDR3 DNA: TGTGCCAGCAGCCAAGGGACTAGCGGGAGTGTAAATGAGCAGTTCTTC. It codes for CASSQGTSGSVNEQFF. The V call is TRBV7-6, the J call TRBJ2-1, with TRBD2 matching 14 bases. With 5 bases clipped from V and 7 bases from J, the junction kept 7 bases outside the gene matches. This CDR3 comprises 16 residues. The germline V gene has CDR1 SGHVS and CDR2 FNYEAQ.

The chain recombines TRBV9 with TRBJ1-5; D not certain. The CDR3 runs 13 residues. V gave up 3 bases and J gave up 4 bases, with 8 bases separating them. Germline values: CDR1 SGDLS, CDR2 YYNGEE. CDR3 coding DNA: TGTGCCAGCAGCGAGTCAGATAATCAGCCCCAGCATTTT. Its translation is CASSESDNQPQHF.

This clone was detected only once. The chain carries TRBV6-2 or TRBV6-3 and TRBJ1-4; D call uncertain. The CDR3 is 13 amino acids. V lost 5 bases, J lost 0 bases, and 4 bases lay in between. Germline V gives CDR1 MNHEY, CDR2 SVGEGT. The CDR3 nucleotides read TGTGCCAGCAGTCTCGCAACTAATGAAAAACTGTTTTTT. Protein product: CASSLATNEKLFF.

The CDR3 DNA sequence: TGTGCCAGCAGCCAAGACCCAGGCACAGATACGCAGTATTTT. This encodes CASSQDPGTDTQYF. The V call is TRBV3-1 (or the pseudogene TRBV3-2), the J call TRBJ2-3; D is ambiguous. In germline, CDR1 is LGHDT, CDR2 YNNKEL (reference sequence). Trimming shortened V by 0 bases and J by 1 base, and 5 bases separated the two germline ends. This CDR3 is 14 amino acids long.

The V and J genes are TRBV14 and TRBJ1-1, with D hard to call. This CDR3 has 13 residues. The germline V gene encodes CDR1 SGHDN and CDR2 FVKESK. Trimming removed 3 bases at V and 3 bases at J, with 8 bases between. In nucleotides, the CDR3 is TGTGCCAGCAGCCAGGGCCGGTACACTGAAGCTTTCTTT. Translating it yields CASSQGRYTEAFF. The complete variable domain, with remaining parts taken from reference TRBV14 and TRBJ1-1, reads EAGVTQFPSHSVIEKGQTVTLRCDPISGHDNLYWYRRVMGKEIKFLLHFVKESKQDESGMPNNRFLAERTGGTYSTLKVQPAELEDSGVYFCASSQGRYTEAFFGQGTRLTVV.

This clone occurred a few times. J is TRBJ2-3 and V is TRBV13; D is perhaps TRBD2 (6 bases). Germline CDR1 is PRHDT and CDR2 is FYEKMQ (reference sequence). The V end lost 1 base, the J end lost 1 base, and 6 bases lay between the germline ends. The CDR3 has 14 amino acids. CDR3 residues: CASSLASGTDTQYF. CDR3 DNA sequence: TGTGCCAGCAGCTTAGCTAGCGGCACAGATACGCAGTATTTT.

This clone turned up a few times. This chain connects TRBV3-1 (or the pseudogene TRBV3-2) to TRBJ1-2; TRBD1 aligns across 7 bases. CDR1 LGHDT and CDR2 YNNKEL come from the germline V gene (reference sequence). The CDR3 is 14 residues long. V gave up 4 bases and J gave up 8 bases; unmatched junction bases: 10. CDR3 sequence: CASSPFGTVGGYTF. Here the CDR3 DNA reads TGTGCCAGCAGCCCATTTGGGACAGTTGGGGGCTACACCTTC.

This sequence joins TRBV11-3 and TRBJ2-1; TRBD2 aligns across 10 bases. The CDR3 consists of 15 residues. V lost 5 bases and J lost 11; bases outside the gene matches: 12. Germline CDR1 and CDR2: SGHNT and YENEEA. CDR3 protein: CASSAASGGLVKQFF. The DNA of the CDR3 is TGTGCCAGCAGCGCCGCTAGCGGGGGATTAGTCAAGCAGTTCTTC. Using reference TRBV11-3 and TRBJ2-1 for the parts outside the CDR3, the full variable domain is EAGVVQSPRYKIIEKKQPVAFWCNPISGHNTLYWYLQNLGQGPELLIRYENEEAVDDSQLPKDRFSAERLKGVDSTLKIQPAELGDSAVYLCASSAASGGLVKQFFGPGTRLTVL.

This clone was counted once. The CDR3 DNA reads as TGTGCCAGTACCGTCACAGGGGAGAGCAATCAGCCCCAGCATTTT. Protein sequence: CASTVTGESNQPQHF. The J gene is TRBJ1-5, the V gene TRBV19, with 7 bases matching TRBD1. V was pared by 7 bases and J by 1 base, with 7 bases of the junction left unmatched. Germline CDR1 LNHDA, CDR2 SQIVND (reference sequence). The CDR3 contains 15 residues.

The chain uses TRBV4-3 and TRBJ2-1, with a tentative D call TRBD2 (6 bases). The CDR3 totals 13 residues. Trimming pared 0 bases from V and 16 bases from J, leaving 16 bases between. Looked up from germline, CDR1 is LGHNA and CDR2 is YSLEER. The DNA of the CDR3 is TGCGCCAGCAGCCAAGATAGGAGGGCTCCACGATTCTTC. It yields the protein CASSQDRRAPRFF.

V gene TRBV11-3 combines with J gene TRBJ2-1, with D possibly matching TRBD2 (6 bases). The length of the CDR3 is 12 residues. Trimming removed 5 bases at V and 13 bases at J, with 15 bases between. Germline V gene data show CDR1 as SGHNT and CDR2 as YENEEA. CDR3 nucleotides: TGTGCCAGCAGCAAGGAGGGGCAGGTTCAGTTCTTC. Amino acids: CASSKEGQVQFF.

The genes are TRBV27 and TRBJ1-2, with D perhaps matching TRBD1 (6 bases). V lost 4 bases and J 3 bases, leaving 9 bases between the germline ends. The CDR3 runs to 13 residues. Germline V gene sequence: CDR1 MNHEY, CDR2 SMNVEV (reference sequence). The chain's CDR3 is CASSYRVDYGYTF. CDR3 nucleotide sequence: TGTGCCAGCAGTTACAGGGTAGACTATGGCTACACCTTC.